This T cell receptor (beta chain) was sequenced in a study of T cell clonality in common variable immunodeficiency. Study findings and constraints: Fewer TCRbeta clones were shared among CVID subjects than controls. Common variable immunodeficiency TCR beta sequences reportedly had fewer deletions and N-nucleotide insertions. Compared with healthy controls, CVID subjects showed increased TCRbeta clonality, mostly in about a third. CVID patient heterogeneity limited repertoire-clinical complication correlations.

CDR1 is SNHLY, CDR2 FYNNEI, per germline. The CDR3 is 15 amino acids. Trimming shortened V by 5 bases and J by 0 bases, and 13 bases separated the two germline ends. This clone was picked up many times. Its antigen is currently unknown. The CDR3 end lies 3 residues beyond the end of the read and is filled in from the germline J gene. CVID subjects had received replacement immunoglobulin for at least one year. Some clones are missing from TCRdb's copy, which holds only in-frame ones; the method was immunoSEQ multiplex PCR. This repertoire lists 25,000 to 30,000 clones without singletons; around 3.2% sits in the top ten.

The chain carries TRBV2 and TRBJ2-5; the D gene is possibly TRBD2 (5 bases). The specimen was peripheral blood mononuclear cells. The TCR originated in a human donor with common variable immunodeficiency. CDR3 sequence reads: CASSPGLGYQETQYF. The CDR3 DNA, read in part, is TGTGCCAGCAGTCCCGGACTGGGATACCAAGAGACC.